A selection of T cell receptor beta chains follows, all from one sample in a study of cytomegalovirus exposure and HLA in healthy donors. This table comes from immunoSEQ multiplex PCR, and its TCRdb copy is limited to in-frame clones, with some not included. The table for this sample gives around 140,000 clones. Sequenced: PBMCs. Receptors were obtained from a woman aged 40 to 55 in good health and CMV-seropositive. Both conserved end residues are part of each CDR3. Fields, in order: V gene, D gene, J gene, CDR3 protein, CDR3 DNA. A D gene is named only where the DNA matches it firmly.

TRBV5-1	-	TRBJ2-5	CASSLVSRDETQYF	TGCGCCAGCAGCTTGGTGTCCAGGGATGAGACCCAGTACTTC
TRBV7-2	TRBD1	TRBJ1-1	CASSPFLRGQGAANTEAFF	TGTGCCAGCAGCCCCTTTCTGCGGGGACAGGGGGCGGCGAACACTGAAGCTTTCTTT
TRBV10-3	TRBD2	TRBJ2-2	CAIREAGGPSGELFF	TGTGCCATCAGGGAGGCGGGAGGGCCCTCCGGGGAGCTGTTTTTT
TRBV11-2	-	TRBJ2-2	CASSFLGGYTGELFF	TGTGCCAGCAGCTTTCTCGGCGGTTACACCGGGGAGCTGTTTTTT
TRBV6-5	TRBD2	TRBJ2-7	CASSTGLVSYEQYF	TGTGCCAGCAGTACGGGACTAGTAAGCTACGAGCAGTACTTC
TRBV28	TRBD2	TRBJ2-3	CASSPGTSGSTQYF	TGTGCCAGCAGTCCTGGGACTAGCGGGAGTACGCAGTATTTT
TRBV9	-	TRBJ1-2	CASRGTGGPANYGYTF	TGTGCCAGCAGGGGAACTGGGGGCCCCGCTAACTATGGCTACACCTTC
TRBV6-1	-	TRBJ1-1	CASSGLSNTEAFF	TGTGCCAGCAGTGGACTGTCGAACACTGAAGCTTTCTTT
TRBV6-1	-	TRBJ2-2	CASSETGSVNTGELFF	TGTGCCAGCAGTGAAACAGGGTCCGTGAACACCGGGGAGCTGTTTTTT
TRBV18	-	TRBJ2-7	CASSPLDSPGEQYF	TGTGCCAGCTCACCGTTAGATTCACCAGGCGAGCAGTACTTC
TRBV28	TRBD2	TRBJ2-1	CASSLRLAQKVGEQFF	TGTGCCAGCAGTCTCAGACTAGCTCAAAAGGTTGGTGAGCAGTTCTTC
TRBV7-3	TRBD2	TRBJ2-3	CASSLRSSGDTQYF	TGTGCCAGCAGCTTAAGATCTAGCGGAGATACGCAGTATTTT
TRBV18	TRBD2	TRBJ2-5	CASSPTASGQETQYF	TGTGCCAGCTCACCAACGGCTAGCGGCCAAGAGACCCAGTACTTC
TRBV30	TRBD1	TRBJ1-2	CAWSVLRSSGRGQGGGYTF	TGTGCCTGGAGTGTACTCAGAAGTTCGGGCAGGGGGCAGGGAGGTGGCTACACCTTC
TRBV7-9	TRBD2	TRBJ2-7	CASGPGGYEQYF	TGTGCCAGCGGGCCGGGGGGGTACGAGCAGTACTTC
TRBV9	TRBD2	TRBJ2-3	CASSVVASGGTDTQYF	TGTGCCAGCAGCGTAGTGGCTAGCGGAGGCACAGATACGCAGTATTTT
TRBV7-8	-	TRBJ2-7	CASSLSADYEQYF	TGTGCCAGCAGCTTAAGCGCGGACTACGAGCAGTACTTC
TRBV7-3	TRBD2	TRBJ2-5	CASSLGLAGAGETQYF	TGTGCCAGCAGTCTCGGACTAGCGGGAGCAGGCGAGACCCAGTACTTC
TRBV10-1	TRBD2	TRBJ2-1	CASSESTPAGVDEQFF	TGCGCCAGCAGTGAGTCTACCCCAGCGGGAGTCGATGAGCAGTTCTTC
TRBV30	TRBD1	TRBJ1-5	CAWGKGQGNNQPQHF	TGTGCCTGGGGAAAGGGACAGGGTAACAATCAGCCCCAGCATTTT
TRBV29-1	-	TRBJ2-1	CSVGGDYNEQFF	TGCAGCGTTGGGGGGGATTACAATGAGCAGTTCTTC
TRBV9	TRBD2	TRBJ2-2	CASSLGTSGNTGELFF	TGTGCCAGCAGCTTAGGGACTAGCGGGAACACCGGGGAGCTGTTTTTT
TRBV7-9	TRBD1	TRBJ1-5	CASSTDRGPGQPQHF	TGTGCCAGCAGCACGGACAGGGGGCCCGGTCAGCCCCAGCATTTT
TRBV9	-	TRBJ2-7	CASSVGAGHTYEQYF	TGTGCCAGCAGCGTAGGGGCAGGGCATACCTACGAGCAGTACTTC
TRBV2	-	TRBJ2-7	CASSTLASRVEQYF	TGTGCCAGCAGCACACTAGCCTCCAGGGTCGAGCAGTACTTC